This T cell receptor (beta chain) was captured by sequencing in a study of shared clonotypes between healthy human individuals. Only in-frame clones appear in the TCRdb table, and some are missing; sequencing was by immunoSEQ multiplex PCR. The sample yields about 1 million clones, roughly 80% seen once. It was into CD45RA+ naive and CD45RA-negative memory subsets that the CD4+ cells were split. CDR3 length: 13 residues. Germline CDR1 and CDR2: MGHDK and SYGVNS. V gave up 4 bases and J gave up 7 bases, with 13 bases separating them. Sequenced: memory CD4+ T cells sorted from blood. Subset given: CD45RA-negative fraction. The clonotype originates from a young man in good health. The chain uses TRBV25-1 and TRBJ1-2; TRBD1 is a possible D gene (6 bases). The DNA for the CDR3 is TGTGCCAGCAGTGCGGTGGGGGCATCTGGCTACACCTTC. Translation gives CASSAVGASGYTF.